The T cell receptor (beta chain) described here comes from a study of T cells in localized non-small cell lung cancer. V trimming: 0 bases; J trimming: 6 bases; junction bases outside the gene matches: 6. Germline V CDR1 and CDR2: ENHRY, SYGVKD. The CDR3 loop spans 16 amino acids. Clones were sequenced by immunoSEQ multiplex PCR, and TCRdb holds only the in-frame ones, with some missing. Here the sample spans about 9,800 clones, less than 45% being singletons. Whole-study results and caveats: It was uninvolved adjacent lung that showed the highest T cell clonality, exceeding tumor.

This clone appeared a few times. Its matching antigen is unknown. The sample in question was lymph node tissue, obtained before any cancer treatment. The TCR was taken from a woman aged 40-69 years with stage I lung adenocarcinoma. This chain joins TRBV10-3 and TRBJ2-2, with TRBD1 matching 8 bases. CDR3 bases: TGTGCCATCAGTGAGTCGGACAGGGCGAGGGCCGGGGAGCTGTTTTTT. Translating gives CAISESDRARAGELFF.